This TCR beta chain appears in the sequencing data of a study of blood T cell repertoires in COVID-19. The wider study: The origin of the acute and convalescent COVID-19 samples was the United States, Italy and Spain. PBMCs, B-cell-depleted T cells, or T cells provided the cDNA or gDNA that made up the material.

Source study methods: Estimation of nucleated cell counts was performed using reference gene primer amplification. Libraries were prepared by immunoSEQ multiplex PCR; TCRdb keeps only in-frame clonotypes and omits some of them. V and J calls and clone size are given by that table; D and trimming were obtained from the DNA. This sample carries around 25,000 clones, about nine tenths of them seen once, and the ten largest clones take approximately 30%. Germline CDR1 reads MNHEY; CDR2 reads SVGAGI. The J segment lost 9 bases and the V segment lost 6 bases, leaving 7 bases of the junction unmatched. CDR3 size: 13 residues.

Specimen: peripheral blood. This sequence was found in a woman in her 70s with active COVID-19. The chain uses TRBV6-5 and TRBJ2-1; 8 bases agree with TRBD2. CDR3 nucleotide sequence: TGTGCCAGCAGGCCCGGGGGGGTCCCTGAGCAGTTCTTC. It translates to CASRPGGVPEQFF.